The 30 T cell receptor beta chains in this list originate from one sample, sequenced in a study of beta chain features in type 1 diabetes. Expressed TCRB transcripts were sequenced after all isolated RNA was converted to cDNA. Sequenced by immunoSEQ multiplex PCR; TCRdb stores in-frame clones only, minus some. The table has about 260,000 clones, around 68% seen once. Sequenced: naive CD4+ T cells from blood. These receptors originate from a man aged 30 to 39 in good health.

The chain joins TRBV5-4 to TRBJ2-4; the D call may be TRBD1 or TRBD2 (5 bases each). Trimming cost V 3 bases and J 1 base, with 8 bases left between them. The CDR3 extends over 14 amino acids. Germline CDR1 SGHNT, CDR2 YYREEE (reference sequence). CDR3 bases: TGTGCCAGCAGCTCGGGACCGGCCAAAAACATTCAGTACTTC. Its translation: CASSSGPAKNIQYF.

This CDR3 is CASSSTSGRYEQYF. The CDR3 region has the DNA TGTGCCAGCAGCTCGACTAGCGGTCGATACGAGCAGTACTTC. This sequence joins TRBV7-2 and TRBJ2-7, with TRBD2 matching over 9 bases. The CDR3 is 14 residues long. CDR1 and CDR2 from the germline V gene are SGHTA and FQGNSA. V was pared by 4 bases and J by 4 bases, with 5 bases of the junction left unmatched.

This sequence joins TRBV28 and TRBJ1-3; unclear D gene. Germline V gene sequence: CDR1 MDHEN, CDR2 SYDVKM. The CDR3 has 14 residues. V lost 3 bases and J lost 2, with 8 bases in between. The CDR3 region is CASSFLRAGNTIYF. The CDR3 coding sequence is TGTGCCAGCAGTTTCTTAAGGGCTGGAAACACCATATATTTT. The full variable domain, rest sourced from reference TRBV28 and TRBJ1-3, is DVKVTQSSRYLVKRTGEKVFLECVQDMDHENMFWYRQDPGLGLRLIYFSYDVKMKEKGDIPEGYSVSREKKERFSLILESASTNQTSMYLCASSFLRAGNTIYFGEGSWLTVV.

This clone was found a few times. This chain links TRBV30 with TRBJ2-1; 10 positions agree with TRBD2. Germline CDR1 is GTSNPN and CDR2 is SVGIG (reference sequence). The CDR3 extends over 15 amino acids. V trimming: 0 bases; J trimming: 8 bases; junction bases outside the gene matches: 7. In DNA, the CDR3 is TGTGCCTGGAGTGTCTCCAGCGGGAGGGCCTATGAGCAGTTCTTC. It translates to CAWSVSSGRAYEQFF. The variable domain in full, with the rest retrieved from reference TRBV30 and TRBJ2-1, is SQTIHQWPATLVQPVGSPLSLECTVEGTSNPNLYWYRQAAGRGLQLLFYSVGIGQISSEVPQNLSASRPQDRQFILSSKKLLLSDSGFYLCAWSVSSGRAYEQFFGPGTRLTVL.

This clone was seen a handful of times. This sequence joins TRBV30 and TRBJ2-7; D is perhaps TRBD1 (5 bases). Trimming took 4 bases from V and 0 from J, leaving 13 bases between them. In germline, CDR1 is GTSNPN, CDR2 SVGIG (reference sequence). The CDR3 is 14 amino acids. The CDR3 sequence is CAWTDRTSSYEQYF. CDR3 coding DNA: TGTGCCTGGACAGACAGAACCAGCTCCTACGAGCAGTACTTC.

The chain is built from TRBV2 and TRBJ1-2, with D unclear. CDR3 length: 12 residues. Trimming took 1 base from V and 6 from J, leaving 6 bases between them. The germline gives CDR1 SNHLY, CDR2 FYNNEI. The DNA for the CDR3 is TGTGCCAGCAGTGAAGGGGTTGATGGCTACACCTTC. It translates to CASSEGVDGYTF.

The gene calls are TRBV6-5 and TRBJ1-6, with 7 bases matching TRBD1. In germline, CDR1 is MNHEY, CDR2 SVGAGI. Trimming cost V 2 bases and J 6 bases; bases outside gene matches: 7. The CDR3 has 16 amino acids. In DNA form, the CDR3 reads TGTGCCAGCAGTTACGGCAGGGGGTCGGGTAATTCACCCCTCCACTTT. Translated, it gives CASSYGRGSGNSPLHF.

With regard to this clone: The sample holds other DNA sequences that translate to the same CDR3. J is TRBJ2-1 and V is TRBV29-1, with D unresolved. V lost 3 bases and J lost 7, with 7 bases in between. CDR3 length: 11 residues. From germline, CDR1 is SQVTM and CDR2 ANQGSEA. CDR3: CSVETGNEQFF. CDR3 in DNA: TGCAGCGTTGAGACGGGTAATGAGCAGTTCTTC.

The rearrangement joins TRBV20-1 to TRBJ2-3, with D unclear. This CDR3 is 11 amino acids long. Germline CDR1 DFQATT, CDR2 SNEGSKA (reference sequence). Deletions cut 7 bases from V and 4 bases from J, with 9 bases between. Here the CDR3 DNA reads TGCAGTGTCAGAATTCCAGATACGCAGTATTTT. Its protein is CSVRIPDTQYF.

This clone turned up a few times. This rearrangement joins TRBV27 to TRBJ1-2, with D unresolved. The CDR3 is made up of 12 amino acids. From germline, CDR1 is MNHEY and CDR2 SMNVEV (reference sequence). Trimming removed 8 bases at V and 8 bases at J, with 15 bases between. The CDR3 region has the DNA TGTGCCAGCGTACGGGTAACGAAAGGCTACACCTTC. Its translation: CASVRVTKGYTF.

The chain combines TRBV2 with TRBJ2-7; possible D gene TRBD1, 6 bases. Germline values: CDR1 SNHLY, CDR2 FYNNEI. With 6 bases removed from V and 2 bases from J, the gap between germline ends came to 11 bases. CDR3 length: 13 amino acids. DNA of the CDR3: TGTGCCAGCAGCGCGGACAGCGCCTACGAGCAGTACTTC. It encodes CASSADSAYEQYF.

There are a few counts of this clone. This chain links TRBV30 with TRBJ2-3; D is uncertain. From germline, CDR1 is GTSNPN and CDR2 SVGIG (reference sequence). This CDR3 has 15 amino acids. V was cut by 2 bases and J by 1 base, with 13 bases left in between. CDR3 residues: CAWSTLGRGTDTQYF. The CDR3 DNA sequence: TGTGCCTGGAGTACCCTTGGCAGAGGCACAGATACGCAGTATTTT.

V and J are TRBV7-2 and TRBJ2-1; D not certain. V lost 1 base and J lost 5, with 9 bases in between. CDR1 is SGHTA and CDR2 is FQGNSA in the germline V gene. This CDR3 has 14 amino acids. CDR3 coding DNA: TGTGCCAGCAGCTTAGACCCCTCAAACAATGAGCAGTTCTTC. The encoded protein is CASSLDPSNNEQFF.

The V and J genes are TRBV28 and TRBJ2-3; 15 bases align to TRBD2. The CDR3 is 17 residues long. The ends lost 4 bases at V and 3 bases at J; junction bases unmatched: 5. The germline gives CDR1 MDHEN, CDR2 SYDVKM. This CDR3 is CASSYGGLAGGTDTQYF. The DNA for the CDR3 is TGTGCCAGCAGTTACGGGGGACTAGCGGGAGGAACAGATACGCAGTATTTT.

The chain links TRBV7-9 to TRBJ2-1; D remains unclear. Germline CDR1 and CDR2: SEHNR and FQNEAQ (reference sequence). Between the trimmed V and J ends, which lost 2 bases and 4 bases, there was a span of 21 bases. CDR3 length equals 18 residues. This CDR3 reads CASSLIPGGLDRYNEQFF. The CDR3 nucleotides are TGTGCCAGCAGCTTAATACCTGGTGGGCTAGATCGATACAATGAGCAGTTCTTC.

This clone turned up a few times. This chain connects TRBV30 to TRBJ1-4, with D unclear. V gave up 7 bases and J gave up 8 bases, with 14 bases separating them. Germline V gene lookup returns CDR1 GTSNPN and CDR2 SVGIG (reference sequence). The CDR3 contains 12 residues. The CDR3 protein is CASPGVREKLFF. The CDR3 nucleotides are TGTGCCTCCCCGGGAGTCAGGGAAAAACTGTTTTTT.

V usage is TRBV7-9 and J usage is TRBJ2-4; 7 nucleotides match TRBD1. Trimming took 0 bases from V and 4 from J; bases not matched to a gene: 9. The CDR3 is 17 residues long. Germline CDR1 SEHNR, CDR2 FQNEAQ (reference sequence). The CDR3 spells CASSLATGTAIKNIQYF. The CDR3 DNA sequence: TGTGCCAGCAGCTTAGCAACCGGGACAGCGATTAAAAACATTCAGTACTTC.

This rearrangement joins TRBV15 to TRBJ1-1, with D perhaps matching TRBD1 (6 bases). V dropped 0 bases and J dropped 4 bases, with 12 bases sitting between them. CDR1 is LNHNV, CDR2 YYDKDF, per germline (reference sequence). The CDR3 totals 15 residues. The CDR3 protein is CATSRELGGGTEAFF. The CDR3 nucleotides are TGTGCCACCAGCAGAGAATTAGGAGGGGGCACTGAAGCTTTCTTT.

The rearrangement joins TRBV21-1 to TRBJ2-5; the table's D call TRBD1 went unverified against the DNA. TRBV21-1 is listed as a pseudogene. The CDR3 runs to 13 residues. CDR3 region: CASRDRVRETQYF. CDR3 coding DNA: TGTGCCAGCAGGGACAGGGTTCGGGAGACCCAGTACTTC.

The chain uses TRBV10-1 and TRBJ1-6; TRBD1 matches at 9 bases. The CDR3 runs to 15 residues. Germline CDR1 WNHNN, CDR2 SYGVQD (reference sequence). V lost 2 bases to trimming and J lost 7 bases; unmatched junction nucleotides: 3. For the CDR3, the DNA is TGCGCCAGCAGTGAGGGGACAGGGTACAATTCACCCCTCCACTTT. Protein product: CASSEGTGYNSPLHF.

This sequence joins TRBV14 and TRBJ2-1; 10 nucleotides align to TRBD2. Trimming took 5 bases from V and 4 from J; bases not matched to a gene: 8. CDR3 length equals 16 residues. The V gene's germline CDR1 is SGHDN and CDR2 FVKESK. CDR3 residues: CASSAPTSGTYNEQFF. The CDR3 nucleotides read TGTGCCAGCAGCGCCCCAACTAGCGGGACGTACAATGAGCAGTTCTTC.

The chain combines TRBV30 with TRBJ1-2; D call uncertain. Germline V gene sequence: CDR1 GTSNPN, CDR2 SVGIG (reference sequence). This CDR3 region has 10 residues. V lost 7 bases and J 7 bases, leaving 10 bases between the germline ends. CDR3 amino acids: CAYKEGGYTF. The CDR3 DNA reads TGTGCCTACAAGGAGGGTGGCTACACCTTC.

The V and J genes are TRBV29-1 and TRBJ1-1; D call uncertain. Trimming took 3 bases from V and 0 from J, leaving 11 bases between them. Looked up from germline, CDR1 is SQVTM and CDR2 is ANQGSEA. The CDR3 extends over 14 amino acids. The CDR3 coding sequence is TGCAGCGTTGAGGGTCTATTCATGAACACTGAAGCTTTCTTT. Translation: CSVEGLFMNTEAFF.

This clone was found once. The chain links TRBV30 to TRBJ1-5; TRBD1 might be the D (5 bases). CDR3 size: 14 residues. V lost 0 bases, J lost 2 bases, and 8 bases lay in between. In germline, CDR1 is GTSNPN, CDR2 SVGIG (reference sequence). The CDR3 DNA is TGTGCCTGGAGTGTACAGACAGGCAATCAGCCCCAGCATTTT. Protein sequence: CAWSVQTGNQPQHF.

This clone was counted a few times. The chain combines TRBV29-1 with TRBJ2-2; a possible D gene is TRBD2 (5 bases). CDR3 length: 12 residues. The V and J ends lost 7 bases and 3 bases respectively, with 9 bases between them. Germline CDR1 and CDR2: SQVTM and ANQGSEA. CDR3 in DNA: TGCAGCGCAGGAGGCCACACCGGGGAGCTGTTTTTT. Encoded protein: CSAGGHTGELFF.

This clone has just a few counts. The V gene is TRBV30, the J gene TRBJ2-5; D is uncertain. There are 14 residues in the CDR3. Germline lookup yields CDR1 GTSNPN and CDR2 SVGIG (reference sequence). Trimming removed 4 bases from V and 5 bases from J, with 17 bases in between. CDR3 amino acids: CAWTSGGVRETQYF. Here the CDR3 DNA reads TGTGCCTGGACCTCGGGTGGAGTACGCGAGACCCAGTACTTC.

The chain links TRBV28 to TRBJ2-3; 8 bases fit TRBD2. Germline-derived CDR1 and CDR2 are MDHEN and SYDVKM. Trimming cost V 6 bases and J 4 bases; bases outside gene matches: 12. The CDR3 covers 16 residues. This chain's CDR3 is CASSRTRREAADTQYF. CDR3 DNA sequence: TGTGCCAGCAGCCGTACTAGGCGGGAGGCTGCAGATACGCAGTATTTT. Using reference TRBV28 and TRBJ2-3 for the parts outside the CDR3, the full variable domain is DVKVTQSSRYLVKRTGEKVFLECVQDMDHENMFWYRQDPGLGLRLIYFSYDVKMKEKGDIPEGYSVSREKKERFSLILESASTNQTSMYLCASSRTRREAADTQYFGPGTRLTVL.

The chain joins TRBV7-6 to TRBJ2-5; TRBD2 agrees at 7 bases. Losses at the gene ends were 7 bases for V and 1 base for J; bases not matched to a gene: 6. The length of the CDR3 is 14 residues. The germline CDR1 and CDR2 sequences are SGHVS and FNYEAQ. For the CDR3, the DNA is TGTGCCAGCAACATACGGGGGGTCCAAGAGACCCAGTACTTC. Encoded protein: CASNIRGVQETQYF.

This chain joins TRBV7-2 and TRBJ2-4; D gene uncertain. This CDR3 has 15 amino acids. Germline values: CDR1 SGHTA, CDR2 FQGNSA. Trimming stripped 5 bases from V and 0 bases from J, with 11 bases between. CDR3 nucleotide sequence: TGTGCCAGCAGCCCCCGACTTCTAGCCAAAAACATTCAGTACTTC. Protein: CASSPRLLAKNIQYF.

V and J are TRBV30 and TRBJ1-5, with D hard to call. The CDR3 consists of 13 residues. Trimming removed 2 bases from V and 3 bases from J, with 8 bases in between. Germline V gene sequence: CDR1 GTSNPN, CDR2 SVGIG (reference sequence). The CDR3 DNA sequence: TGTGCCTGGAGTAAACGGGACAATCAGCCCCAGCATTTT. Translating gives CAWSKRDNQPQHF.